This is a list of T cell receptor beta chains from one sample in a study of blood T cell repertoires in COVID-19. The table came from immunoSEQ multiplex PCR; TCRdb's copy has only in-frame clones and leaves some out. The table shows under 100,000 clones, with roughly 90% occurring only once. The specimen was peripheral blood. The source of these receptors is a woman in her 70s with acute or convalescent COVID-19. Each CDR3 is given with its conserved first and last residue. Each record gives: clone size, V gene, D gene, J gene, CDR3 DNA, CDR3 protein. The D gene is left open where the match is weak. The listing skips clone size in some rows; elsewhere it reads once, few, many or a size class.

-	TRBV9	-	TRBJ1-1	TGTGCCAGCAGCGCGAGACAGGAGAGGACTGAAGCTTTCTTT	CASSARQERTEAFF
-	TRBV10-2	-	TRBJ1-1	TGCGCCAGCATTAGGGCAGGGATGAACACTGAAGCTTTCTTT	CASIRAGMNTEAFF
once	TRBV30	TRBD1	TRBJ2-7	TGTGCCTGGAGCACCGTTGGGACAGGGGTCAACGAGCAGTACTTC	CAWSTVGTGVNEQYF
-	TRBV9	TRBD2	TRBJ2-7	TGTGCCAGCAGCGCCTCGAGGGGACTAGCTGGCTACGAGCAGTACTTC	CASSASRGLAGYEQYF
-	TRBV7-2	TRBD1	TRBJ1-6	TGTGCCAGCAGCTTTACAGGGGGCAGTTCACCCCTCCACTTT	CASSFTGGSSPLHF
-	TRBV20-1	-	TRBJ2-1	TGCAGTGCTAGTGGGCGCCCGGGGGAGCAGTTCTTC	CSASGRPGEQFF
-	TRBV19	TRBD1	TRBJ2-7	TGTGCCAGTAGTGACAGGGGGCGCAAGAGATCCTACGAGCAGTACTTC	CASSDRGRKRSYEQYF
-	TRBV7-8	-	TRBJ2-3	TGTGCCAGCAGTCGACAGGAGAGCACAGATACGCAGTATTTT	CASSRQESTDTQYF
-	TRBV2	-	TRBJ2-3	TGTGCCAGCAGTGACCAGGGCACATACACAGATACGCAGTATTTT	CASSDQGTYTDTQYF
-	TRBV27	TRBD1	TRBJ1-3	TGTGCCAGCAGATTCAGGGGGAGCGGAAACACCATATATTTT	CASRFRGSGNTIYF
-	TRBV11-2	-	TRBJ2-5	TGTGCCAGCAGCTTAGGCCGACAGCGCCAAGAGACCCAGTACTTC	CASSLGRQRQETQYF
-	TRBV11-1	TRBD1	TRBJ2-4	TGTGCCAGCAGCTTAGGGGACAGGGCGGCCAAAAACATTCAGTACTTC	CASSLGDRAAKNIQYF
-	TRBV6-5	-	TRBJ1-5	TGTGCCAGCAGACATGATGCCGGCAATCAGCCCCAGCATTTT	CASRHDAGNQPQHF
-	TRBV6-5	TRBD1	TRBJ1-1	TGTGCCAGCAGTTACCGGGGACAGGGGGGTGAAGCTTTCTTT	CASSYRGQGGEAFF
-	TRBV6-6	TRBD2	TRBJ2-1	TGTGCCAGCAGTTATAGGGAGGGCAATGAGCAGTTCTTC	CASSYREGNEQFF
-	TRBV18	TRBD1	TRBJ1-4	TGTGCCAGCTCACCACTGGACAGGGGAGGTGAAAAACTGTTTTTT	CASSPLDRGGEKLFF
-	TRBV4-1	-	TRBJ2-4	TGCGCCAGCAGCCAACCATACACCGAATTAGCCAAAAACATTCAGTACTTC	CASSQPYTELAKNIQYF
-	TRBV30	TRBD1	TRBJ1-1	TGTGCCTGGAGCGGGACAGCTCGGGCTGAAGCTTTCTTT	CAWSGTARAEAFF
-	TRBV2	TRBD2	TRBJ2-1	TGTGCCAGCAGTGCGGGACTAGCGGAATACAATGAGCAGTTCTTC	CASSAGLAEYNEQFF
-	TRBV28	-	TRBJ1-3	TGTGCCAGCAGTTTATATCCGAACACCATATATTTT	CASSLYPNTIYF
-	TRBV27	TRBD1	TRBJ2-7	TGTGCCAGCAGCAATAAGGCGGGACAGGGGGACTACGAGCAGTACTTC	CASSNKAGQGDYEQYF
-	TRBV5-6	TRBD1	TRBJ2-7	TGTGCCAGCAGCTCCCTGGGACAGGCAGACTACGAGCAGTACTTC	CASSSLGQADYEQYF
-	TRBV28	-	TRBJ2-4	TGTGCCAGCGGGCTGGTAGGGGGTTCGCTGGACATTCAGTACTTC	CASGLVGGSLDIQYF
-	TRBV27	-	TRBJ1-1	TGTGCCAGCAGTGACGGGGGTCACGGGTTAAGCAACACTGAAGCTTTCTTT	CASSDGGHGLSNTEAFF
-	TRBV18	TRBD1	TRBJ2-5	TGTGCCAGCTCACCCCCTACAGGGGGCTCGCGGGAGACCCAGTACTTC	CASSPPTGGSRETQYF
-	TRBV29-1	-	TRBJ2-7	TGCAGCGTTGTGGACGGGAAATCCTACGAGCAGTACTTC	CSVVDGKSYEQYF
-	TRBV19	-	TRBJ1-3	TGTGCCAGTAGTATGGTCACAGCCGTCTCTGGAAACACCATATATTTT	CASSMVTAVSGNTIYF
-	TRBV6-5	-	TRBJ2-7	TGTGCCAGCAGTTTAGGAAGGGGCACCCCAAGCGAGCAGTACTTC	CASSLGRGTPSEQYF
-	TRBV28	-	TRBJ2-3	TGTGCCAGCAGCTCAGCTGGGGGCCAAGGCAAAGATACGCAGTATTTT	CASSSAGGQGKDTQYF
-	TRBV3-1/TRBV3-2	TRBD1	TRBJ1-2	TGTGCCAGCAGCCAGAGAACGGGACAGGGGCACGGCTACACCTTC	CASSQRTGQGHGYTF
-	TRBV10-1	-	TRBJ2-5	TGCGCCAGCAGTCGACAGTTCCAAGAGACCCAGTACTTC	CASSRQFQETQYF
-	TRBV6-1	TRBD1	TRBJ2-3	TGTGCCAGCAGTGAAGGAAGGACAGGGGGCCCCTTAGATACGCAGTATTTT	CASSEGRTGGPLDTQYF
few	TRBV7-2	TRBD2	TRBJ2-3	TGTGCCAGCAGCTTAACTAGCGGGGGGGCAGATACGCAGTATTTT	CASSLTSGGADTQYF